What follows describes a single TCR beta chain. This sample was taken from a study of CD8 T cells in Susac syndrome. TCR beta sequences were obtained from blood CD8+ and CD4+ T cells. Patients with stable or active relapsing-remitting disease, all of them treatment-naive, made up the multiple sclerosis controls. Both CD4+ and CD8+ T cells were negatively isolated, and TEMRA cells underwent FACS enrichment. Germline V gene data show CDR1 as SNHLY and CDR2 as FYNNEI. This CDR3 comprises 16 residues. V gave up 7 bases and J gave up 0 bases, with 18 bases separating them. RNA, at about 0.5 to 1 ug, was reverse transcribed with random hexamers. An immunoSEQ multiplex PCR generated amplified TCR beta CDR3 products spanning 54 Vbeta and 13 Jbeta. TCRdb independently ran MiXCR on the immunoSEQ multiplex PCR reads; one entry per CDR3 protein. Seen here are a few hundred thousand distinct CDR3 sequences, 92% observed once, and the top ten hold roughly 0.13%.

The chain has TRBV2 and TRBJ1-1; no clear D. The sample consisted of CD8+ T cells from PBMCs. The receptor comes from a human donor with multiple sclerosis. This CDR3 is CASISSLPRLNTEAFF. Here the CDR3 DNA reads TGTGCCAGCATCTCATCTCTCCCCCGGTTGAACACTGAAGCTTTCTTT.